The 9 T cell receptor beta chains below all came from one sample that was sequenced in a study of regulatory T cells in long-lasting Graves disease. TCR beta libraries were built with iRepertoire HTBI primers and Arm-PCR of CDR3 regions. TCRdb independently ran MiXCR on the multiplex PCR reads; one entry per CDR3 protein. The sample holds over 450,000 distinct CDR3 sequences, 9.5% to 15% seen once. Time point defined: newly diagnosed GD, antithyroid drugs for less than 3 months. PBMC RNA served as the TCR library source. The sample also formed part of further work on T cells in Graves' hyperthyroidism and ophthalmopathy.

Specimen: peripheral blood mononuclear cells (PBMCs), collected at new diagnosis, from a patient treated with antithyroid drugs. The source of these receptors is a woman in her 30s with Graves disease.

This clonotype has at least ten counts. The rearrangement joins TRBV12-3 or TRBV12-4 to TRBJ2-1; 14 bases are shared with TRBD2. The CDR3 spans 16 residues. J was trimmed by 7 bases and V by 5 bases; bases with no gene match: 7. CDR3 bases: TGTGCCAGCAGTACCGGGACTAGCGGGAGAGGTAATGAGCAGTTCTTC. Protein: CASSTGTSGRGNEQFF.

This clonotype has at least ten counts. The chain is built from TRBV7-2 and TRBJ1-1; D ambiguous. Germline V gene data show CDR1 as SGHTA and CDR2 as FQGNSA. This CDR3 spans 13 amino acids. V gave up 2 bases and J gave up 4 bases, with 8 bases separating them. The CDR3 sequence is CASSLSFFTEAFF. The CDR3 nucleotides read TGTGCCAGCAGCTTATCATTTTTCACTGAAGCTTTCTTT.

This clonotype was detected many times. The genes are TRBV20-1 and TRBJ2-7, with a weak D call TRBD2 (6 bases). This CDR3 is built from 11 residues. Trimming pared 6 bases from V and 4 bases from J, leaving 10 bases between. From germline, CDR1 is DFQATT and CDR2 SNEGSKA (reference sequence). The CDR3 is CSAEGRYEQYF. The CDR3 DNA reads TGCAGTGCGGAGGGACGTTACGAGCAGTACTTC.

This clonotype was recorded at least ten times. The genes are TRBV2 and TRBJ2-7; weak D call: TRBD1 (6 bases). Per germline, CDR1 SNHLY and CDR2 FYNNEI. CDR3 length: 14 amino acids. The V end was cut by 2 bases, the J end by 3 bases, with 11 bases between. CDR3 sequence (DNA): TGTGCCAGCAGTGAATATGGACAGAACTACGAGCAGTACTTC. It translates to CASSEYGQNYEQYF.

This clonotype was observed at least ten times. The chain carries TRBV11-3 and TRBJ1-2; no clear D gene. CDR1 is SGHNT, CDR2 YENEEA, per germline. The CDR3 is made up of 13 amino acids. Deletions cut 1 base from V and 3 bases from J, with 6 bases between. The CDR3 here is CASSLGQHYGYTF. CDR3 DNA sequence: TGTGCCAGCAGCTTAGGGCAGCACTATGGCTACACCTTC.

This clonotype was seen at least ten times. V and J are TRBV15 and TRBJ2-1, with 9 nucleotides matching TRBD2. V lost 4 bases to trimming and J lost 0 bases; unmatched junction nucleotides: 25. CDR3 length: 23 residues. Germline CDR1 is LNHNV and CDR2 is YYDKDF (reference sequence). The CDR3 nucleotides are TGTGCCACCAGCATCTTACGAGGGAAGCTAGCGGGACGGGGGGACAGCTCCTACAATGAGCAGTTCTTC. Translated, it gives CATSILRGKLAGRGDSSYNEQFF.

This clonotype has ten or more counts. The chain uses TRBV3-1 and TRBJ2-3; TRBD2 matches 13 bases. The V gene end was trimmed by 1 base and the J gene end by 9 bases; junction bases not matched to a gene: 1. Germline assignment: CDR1 LGHDT and CDR2 YNNKEL (reference sequence). There are 14 residues in the CDR3. As DNA, the CDR3 is TGTGCCAGCAGCCAAGGGACTAGCGGGAGAACGCAGTATTTT. Translated: CASSQGTSGRTQYF.

This clonotype was detected ten times or more. This chain uses TRBV6-2 or TRBV6-3 with TRBJ2-2, with D possibly matching TRBD2 (7 bases). V shed 1 base and J shed 5 bases, with 11 bases lying between them. CDR1 and CDR2 from the germline V gene are MNHEY and SVGEGT. The CDR3 covers 15 residues. CDR3 in DNA: TGTGCCAGCAGTTACTTCAGGGGAGGGACCGGGGAGCTGTTTTTT. Amino acid sequence: CASSYFRGGTGELFF.

This clonotype was counted between two and nine times. V and J are TRBV27 and TRBJ1-2; 7 bases are a match to TRBD1. There are 14 residues in the CDR3. V shed 0 bases and J 5 bases; nucleotides not matched to a gene: 3. CDR1 and CDR2 (germline): MNHEY, SMNVEV (reference sequence). CDR3 nucleotide sequence: TGTGCCAGCAGTTTATCTGCAGGGGGGTATGGCTACACCTTC. As protein: CASSLSAGGYGYTF.